These T cell receptor beta chains were read from a single sample in a study of T cells after yellow fever vaccination. TCRdb analysed the 5' RACE reads with MiXCR anew, one entry per CDR3 protein. The sample has 250,000 or so distinct CDR3 sequences; roughly 4% are singletons. Sequenced here: PBMCs, sampled 15 days after the yellow fever booster vaccination. The receptors here all came from a man aged 18-30 years who received the YFV17D yellow fever vaccine. Each CDR3 is given with its conserved first and last residue. A D gene is named only where the DNA matches it firmly. Clone size is not always given. Where it is, it says once, few, many or a class for expanded clones.

>TRBJ1-5|TRBV18|NA|many
CASSPPGQRNQPQHF
TGTGCCAGCTCACCACCGGGGCAGAGAAATCAGCCCCAGCATTTT
>TRBJ2-5|TRBV19|NA|few
CASSIRGTTPPTSIQETQYF
TGTGCCAGTAGTATACGGGGGACGACACCCCCTACTAGCATCCAAGAGACCCAGTACTTC
>TRBJ2-5|TRBV7-3|NA|many
CASSRTGTTETQYF
TGTGCCAGCAGCCGTACCGGGACCACCGAGACCCAGTACTTC
>TRBJ1-2|TRBV15|TRBD1|many
CATSWKLQGTGYTF
TGTGCCACCAGCTGGAAGTTACAGGGGACTGGCTACACCTTC
>TRBJ2-1|TRBV10-3|NA|many
CAIKQNNEQFF
TGTGCCATCAAGCAGAACAATGAGCAGTTCTTC
>TRBJ1-6|TRBV6-5|NA|many
CASSYRGADNSPLHF
TGTGCCAGCAGTTATCGGGGGGCGGATAATTCACCCCTCCACTTT
>TRBJ1-6|TRBV7-9|NA|NA
CASSLWTENSPLHF
TGTGCCAGCAGCTTATGGACAGAAAATTCACCCCTCCACTTT
>TRBJ2-3|TRBV5-4|NA|many
CASSLGTGLSPDTQYF
TGTGCCAGCAGTCTTGGGACTGGACTGAGTCCAGATACGCAGTATTTT
>TRBJ2-5|TRBV10-1|NA|NA
CASSEVGAPETQYF
TGCGCCAGCAGTGAGGTCGGCGCTCCAGAGACCCAGTACTTC
>TRBJ2-2|TRBV3-1|TRBD2|few
CASKRAAGGPGGTGELFF
TGTGCCAGCAAACGGGCAGCGGGGGGGCCGGGAGGAACCGGGGAGCTGTTTTTT
>TRBJ2-1|TRBV5-1|TRBD2|many
CASSWRGGPYNEQFF
TGCGCCAGCAGCTGGCGGGGGGGCCCCTACAATGAGCAGTTCTTC
>TRBJ1-5|TRBV7-6|NA|many
CASSLFGGPGNQPQHF
TGTGCCAGCAGTCTATTTGGGGGTCCGGGCAATCAGCCCCAGCATTTT
>TRBJ2-3|TRBV11-2|TRBD1|many
CASSLSAQGASDTQYF
TGTGCCAGCAGCTTATCCGCGCAGGGGGCTTCAGATACGCAGTATTTT
>TRBJ2-1|TRBV18|NA|many
CASSPPGGRGLPYNEQFF
TGTGCCAGCTCACCACCGGGGGGCAGAGGCTTGCCCTACAATGAGCAGTTCTTC
>TRBJ2-2|TRBV2|NA|many
CASSAAGRNTGELFF
TGTGCCAGCAGTGCGGCGGGGAGAAACACCGGGGAGCTGTTTTTT
>TRBJ2-3|TRBV5-1|NA|few
CASSPGLLPSGDTQYF
TGCGCCAGCAGCCCGGGACTCCTCCCTAGTGGAGATACGCAGTATTTT
>TRBJ2-5|TRBV18|NA|many
CASSPTPRQAKTQYF
TGTGCCAGCTCACCTACCCCAAGACAGGCAAAGACCCAGTACTTC
>TRBJ1-5|TRBV5-5|NA|many
CASSITGSLNQPQHF
TGTGCCAGCAGCATTACGGGATCTTTAAATCAGCCCCAGCATTTT
>TRBJ1-4|TRBV7-9|NA|many
CASSRGKVHEKLFF
TGTGCCAGCAGCCGGGGGAAGGTTCATGAAAAACTGTTTTTT
>TRBJ2-1|TRBV24-1|NA|many
CATSDTRQGRDEQFF
TGTGCCACCAGTGACACGCGACAGGGGAGGGACGAGCAGTTCTTC
>TRBJ2-1|TRBV12-3/TRBV12-4|TRBD2|many
CASSYPGTSGVEQFF
TGTGCCAGCAGCTATCCCGGGACTAGCGGGGTCGAGCAGTTCTTC
>TRBJ2-1|TRBV28|TRBD1|many
CASKDRGRTYNEQFF
TGTGCCAGCAAGGACAGGGGGCGTACCTACAATGAGCAGTTCTTC
>TRBJ1-3|TRBV7-9|NA|many
CASSFPGIGNTIYF
TGTGCCAGCAGCTTCCCAGGGATCGGAAACACCATATATTTT
>TRBJ1-2|TRBV5-5|NA|many
CASSFSDRSYGYTF
TGTGCCAGCAGCTTCTCGGACAGAAGCTATGGCTACACCTTC
>TRBJ2-7|TRBV29-1|TRBD1|many
CSVLTGQGVGQYF
TGCAGCGTTCTTACTGGACAGGGTGTCGGGCAGTACTTC
>TRBJ2-7|TRBV7-2|NA|many
CASSSTPGAREQYF
TGTGCCAGCAGCTCTACCCCGGGGGCGCGCGAGCAGTACTTC
>TRBJ1-3|TRBV20-1|NA|many
CSASPSAAAGNTIYF
TGCAGTGCTAGTCCCTCGGCAGCTGCTGGAAACACCATATATTTT
>TRBJ2-7|TRBV18|NA|many
CASSAPRDEQYF
TGTGCCAGCTCCGCCCCGAGGGACGAGCAGTACTTC
>TRBJ2-3|TRBV4-3|TRBD2|many
CASGYGTSGGVPNTQYF
TGCGCCAGCGGATATGGGACTAGCGGGGGGGTTCCAAATACGCAGTATTTT
>TRBJ2-1|TRBV5-6|NA|few
CASSLYNGREQFF
TGTGCCAGCAGCTTGTACAATGGCCGGGAGCAGTTCTTC
>TRBJ1-4|TRBV5-1|NA|many
CASSLSLFRDEKLFF
TGCGCCAGCAGCTTGTCCCTTTTCAGGGACGAAAAACTGTTTTTT
>TRBJ2-2|TRBV2|TRBD2|many
CASSGGSGGAYSGELFF
TGTGCCAGCAGTGGAGGCAGCGGGGGGGCTTACTCCGGGGAGCTGTTTTTT
>TRBJ2-2|TRBV12-3/TRBV12-4|NA|many
CASSKKMGVYGELFF
TGTGCCAGCAGCAAGAAAATGGGGGTTTACGGGGAGCTGTTTTTT
>TRBJ2-5|TRBV4-2|NA|many
CASSQGDVLETQYF
TGTGCCAGCAGCCAGGGGGACGTTTTAGAGACCCAGTACTTC
>TRBJ1-2|TRBV7-2|NA|many
CASSFGGANYGYTF
TGTGCCAGCAGCTTCGGGGGTGCCAACTATGGCTACACCTTC
>TRBJ2-1|TRBV13|NA|NA
CASSFASSYNEQFF
TGTGCCAGCAGCTTCGCGAGCTCCTACAATGAGCAGTTCTTC
>TRBJ2-1|TRBV5-1|NA|many
CASSLERGEQFF
TGCGCCAGCAGCTTGGAAAGGGGAGAGCAGTTCTTC
>TRBJ1-4|TRBV7-2|TRBD1|many
CASSLAQGAVLFF
TGTGCCAGCAGCTTAGCCCAGGGGGCGGTACTGTTTTTT
>TRBJ2-7|TRBV7-2|NA|many
CASSRTAGQGLYEQYF
TGTGCCAGCAGCCGCACGGCGGGTCAGGGTTTGTACGAGCAGTACTTC
>TRBJ2-2|TRBV7-7|NA|many
CARSTGFGELFF
TGTGCTAGATCCACAGGGTTCGGGGAGCTGTTTTTT
>TRBJ2-5|TRBV11-2|NA|many
CASSSERLPETQYF
TGTGCCAGCAGCTCAGAACGGCTACCGGAGACCCAGTACTTC
>TRBJ1-2|TRBV20-1|NA|many
CSIPSNYGYTF
TGCAGTATACCCTCAAACTATGGCTACACCTTC
>TRBJ2-2|TRBV12-3/TRBV12-4|NA|many
CASSLLPTGELFF
TGTGCCAGCAGTTTATTACCCACCGGGGAGCTGTTTTTT
>TRBJ2-3|TRBV4-3|NA|many
CASSLRVLTDTQYF
TGCGCCAGCAGCCTCCGGGTCCTTACAGATACGCAGTATTTT
>TRBJ1-5|TRBV6-1|TRBD1|many
CASSERPGGNNQPQHF
TGTGCCAGCAGTGAACGGCCAGGGGGCAACAATCAGCCCCAGCATTTT
>TRBJ1-6|TRBV12-3/TRBV12-4|NA|many
CASSFRGLLGSPLHF
TGTGCCAGCAGTTTTAGGGGTTTGCTCGGATCACCCCTCCACTTT
>TRBJ1-1|TRBV3-1|NA|many
CASSHSGGPEAFF
TGTGCCAGCAGCCACAGCGGAGGTCCTGAAGCTTTCTTT
>TRBJ2-5|TRBV7-2|TRBD1|many
CASRPPQGPGETQYF
TGTGCCAGCAGACCTCCACAGGGGCCGGGGGAGACCCAGTACTTC
>TRBJ2-1|TRBV18|NA|many
CASCILTETSPLF
TGTGCCAGCTGTATACTGACAGAGACCTCACCGCTCTTC
>TRBJ2-3|TRBV20-1|NA|NA
CSARDGQSGGDSTDTQYF
TGCAGTGCTAGAGATGGCCAGTCAGGCGGGGATAGCACAGATACGCAGTATTTT
>TRBJ2-2|TRBV7-9|NA|many
CASVPGEDYNTGELFF
TGTGCCAGCGTCCCCGGGGAGGACTACAACACCGGGGAGCTGTTTTTT
>TRBJ2-1|TRBV25-1|TRBD2|many
CATDRPSGGSYNEQFF
TGTGCCACCGACCGTCCTAGCGGGGGGTCCTACAATGAGCAGTTCTTC
>TRBJ2-2|TRBV6-2/TRBV6-3|NA|many
CASSYGRSTGELFF
TGTGCCAGCAGTTACGGGAGGAGCACCGGGGAGCTGTTTTTT
>TRBJ1-5|TRBV6-2/TRBV6-3|NA|many
CASSYSGFWNQPQHF
TGTGCCAGCAGTTACTCAGGGTTTTGGAATCAGCCCCAGCATTTT
>TRBJ2-7|TRBV28|NA|few
CASHETGFYEQYF
TGTGCCAGCCACGAAACGGGGTTCTACGAGCAGTACTTC
>TRBJ2-4|TRBV5-1|NA|many
CASSPAGDLNIQYF
TGCGCCAGCAGCCCCGCGGGTGACTTGAACATTCAGTACTTC
>TRBJ1-4|TRBV27|NA|many
CASSFTGGREKLFF
TGTGCCAGCAGTTTTACGGGGGGGCGCGAAAAACTGTTTTTT